The clone carrying this T cell receptor (beta chain) was detected a few times. This CDR3 is built from 14 residues. The V gene end was trimmed by 7 bases and the J gene end by 3 bases; junction bases not matched to a gene: 8. From germline, CDR1 is SGHRS and CDR2 YFSETQ. Using its own MiXCR run on the reads, TCRdb lists one record per CDR3 protein. The repertoire holds tens of thousands of distinct CDR3 sequences, with 21% as singletons. This entry comes from a study of lung T cells in sarcoidosis with Löfgren's syndrome. In the study overall: Sarcoidosis features CD4+ T cell accumulation in bronchoalveolar lavage fluid.

The sample was CD4+ T cells from PBMCs. The V call is TRBV5-1, the J call TRBJ1-1; 8 positions match TRBD1. The TCR comes from a human donor with sarcoidosis (Löfgren's syndrome or another form), or a control subject (not recorded which). The CDR3 DNA follows: TGCGCCAGCGGCCTTGGACAGGGCGACACTGAAGCTTTCTTT. The encoded protein is CASGLGQGDTEAFF.